This T cell receptor beta chain was obtained from a study of blood T cell repertoires in COVID-19. Cohort assignment relied on participant-reported clinical history. In the study's own analysis: It was from reference gene primer amplification that nucleated cell counts were estimated. TCRdb keeps only in-frame clones here, not all; method: immunoSEQ multiplex PCR. The DNA gave D and trimming, while V, J and clone size come from that table. This table has under 450,000 clones, roughly nine tenths appearing once. Germline CDR1 and CDR2: ENHRY and SYGVKD. The length of the CDR3 is 13 residues. V shed 6 bases and J shed 7 bases, with 10 bases lying between them.

The V and J genes are TRBV10-3 and TRBJ1-6, with D possibly matching TRBD1 (5 bases). The material sequenced was PBMCs or T cells enriched from blood (not recorded which). This receptor was taken from a woman aged 40-49 years who had been exposed to COVID-19. The CDR3 nucleotides read TGTGCCATCAGACAGGCTCCAAATTCACCCCTCCACTTT. Translated: CAIRQAPNSPLHF.